This TCR beta chain comes out of a study of CD8+ T cells in alopecia areata (dated by TCRdb to 2017 to 2018). Concerning the study at large: The treated patients, all with moderate-to-severe alopecia areata, were enrolled in an open-label pilot trial of oral tofacitinib given at 5 to 10 mg twice daily. Tofacitinib was given for 6 to 18 months, followed by 6 months of follow-up off drug to assess delayed response and recurrence. For the treated patients, the SALT score, which quantifies what percentage of scalp surface area is affected, served as the measure of disease severity. To study T cell clonal expansion in alopecia areata, the researchers applied high-throughput TCRbeta sequencing to both the C3H/HeJ mouse model and human patients. Human TCRbeta sequencing covered scalp tissue and sorted CD4+ and CD8+ peripheral blood T cells from patchy and totalis/universalis alopecia areata patients and healthy controls. Biopsies were taken from tofacitinib-treated patients at baseline and at 4 and 24 weeks of treatment, and a later scalp biopsy was taken in several of the tofacitinib-treated patients. Scalp clonality was compared among normal scalp (n=4), patchy alopecia areata scalp (n=8), and alopecia totalis/universalis scalp (n=8). RNA was extracted with the PAXgene miRNA kit for fixed scalp, the miRNeasy kit for PBMCs, and the RNeasy kit for mouse skin. Amplification of TCRbeta CDR3 regions was done by immunoSEQ multiplex PCR using 35 Vbeta forward primers and 13 Jbeta reverse primers.

What the authors observed across the whole study: Compared with normal scalp, lesional scalp, particularly in alopecia totalis/universalis, had higher clonality and more expanded CD8+ clones, which suggests antigenic drive. Because the treated cohort was small and had just a single nonresponder, larger studies are needed to establish links between baseline CD8+ expansion and response. With tofacitinib, both scalp clonality and the number of expanded CD8+ clones among the top 100 scalp clones went down significantly. Resident alphabeta T cells in normal human skin are also sequenced, complicating scalp TCR repertoire analysis, unlike mouse skin dominated by gammadelta T cells. During tofacitinib treatment, many expanded lesional clones stuck around in both scalp and blood, and this persistence may partly explain why relapse happens after treatment is stopped. Compared with mice, TCR sequences shared between patients were less clear, possibly partly because of HLA diversity across the patient population.

Worth noting for this clone: This clone's antigen is unknown. Per-nucleotide qualities are absent, and no much larger clonotype sits a single base away.

Receptors were amplified or captured by the immunoSEQ multiplex PCR assay. RNA was extracted from all samples and reverse transcribed into cDNA, which served as template for TCR sequencing. First-strand cDNA was synthesized using SuperScript III with a 2:1 mix of oligo-dT and random hexamers. A synthetic immune receptor repertoire was used to assess amplification bias, and residual bias was removed computationally. As for the original processing: Raw reads were preprocessed to remove errors, and CDR3 was defined by IMGT conventions from the conserved cysteine to phenylalanine. Clonality was calculated as 1 minus Shannon entropy normalized by log2 of the number of productive unique TCRs. CD4 or CD8 identity of scalp clones was inferred by cross-referencing scalp TCRbeta sequences with sorted blood CD4 and CD8 repertoires. TCRdb carries this immuneACCESS record with in-frame sequences only. Its versions omit some clonotypes, under half of them owing to an unresolved V gene in the studies checked, with the rest unexplained. The V and J calls and clone size are taken from that table; D and trimming were inferred from the DNA. The sample profile shows 200,000 to 250,000 clones; around three fifths of them were found once. Of the sample, around 3.9% falls within the top ten clones.

According to the study, the label for this sample's time point signals: around 4 weeks on oral tofacitinib. Read against the paper, the sample's treatment or condition label means: oral pan-JAK inhibitor, 5-10 mg twice daily. Lesional scalp punch biopsies and peripheral blood were collected from alopecia areata patients. After PBMCs were isolated by density centrifugation and stained for CD3, CD4 and CD8, a FACSAria was used to sort CD4+ and CD8+ T cells. The junction carries 11 bases between V and J, which are trimmed by 6 bases and 5 bases respectively. Spanning cysteine to phenylalanine, the CDR3 consists of 13 amino acids. Only the CDR3 region is kept as DNA, spanning 39 bases read in frame from base 1. CDR1 and CDR2 are drawn from the germline V gene: MNHEY, SVGAGI.

The clonotype comes from a human donor with alopecia areata. The sequence joins TRBV6-5 to TRBJ2-1; the D segment cannot be called with confidence. The sample here was CD4+ T cells sorted from blood, taken at week 4, from a patient treated with tofacitinib. Here is the DNA: TGTGCCAGCAGCTCTCCCTGGAACAATGAGCAGTTCTTC. Its protein is CASSSPWNNEQFF.